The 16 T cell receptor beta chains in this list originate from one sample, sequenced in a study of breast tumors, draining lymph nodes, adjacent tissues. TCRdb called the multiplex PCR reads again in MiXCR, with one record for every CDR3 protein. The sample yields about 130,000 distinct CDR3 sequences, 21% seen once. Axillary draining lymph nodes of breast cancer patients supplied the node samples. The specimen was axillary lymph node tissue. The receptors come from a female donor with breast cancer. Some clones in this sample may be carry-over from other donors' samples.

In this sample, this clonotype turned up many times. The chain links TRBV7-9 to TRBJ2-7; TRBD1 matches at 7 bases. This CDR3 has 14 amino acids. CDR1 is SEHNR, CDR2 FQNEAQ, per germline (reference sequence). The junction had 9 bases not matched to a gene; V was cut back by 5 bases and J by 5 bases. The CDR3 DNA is TGTGCCAGCAGCCCGGACAGGACCACGCACGAGCAGTACTTC. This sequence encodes CASSPDRTTHEQYF.

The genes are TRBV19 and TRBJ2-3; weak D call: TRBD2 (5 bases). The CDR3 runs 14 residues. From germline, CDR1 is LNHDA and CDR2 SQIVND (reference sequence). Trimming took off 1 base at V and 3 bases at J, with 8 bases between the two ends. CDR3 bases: TGTGCCAGTAGTATAGTGGGAGCAACAGATACGCAGTATTTT. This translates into CASSIVGATDTQYF.

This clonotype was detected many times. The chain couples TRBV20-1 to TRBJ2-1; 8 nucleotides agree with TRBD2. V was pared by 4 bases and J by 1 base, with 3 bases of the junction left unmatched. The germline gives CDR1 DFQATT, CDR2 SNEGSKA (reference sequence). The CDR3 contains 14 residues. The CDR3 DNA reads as TGCAGTGCTATAAGCGGGAGTTCCTACAATGAGCAGTTCTTC. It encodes CSAISGSSYNEQFF.

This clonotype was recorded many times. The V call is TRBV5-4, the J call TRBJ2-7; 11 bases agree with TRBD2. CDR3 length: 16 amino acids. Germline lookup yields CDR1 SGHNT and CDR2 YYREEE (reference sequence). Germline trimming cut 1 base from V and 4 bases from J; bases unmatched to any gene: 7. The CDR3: CASSLFGASGRYEQYF. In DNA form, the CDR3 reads TGTGCCAGCAGCTTGTTTGGGGCTAGCGGGAGGTACGAGCAGTACTTC. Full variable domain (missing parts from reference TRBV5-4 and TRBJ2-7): ETGVTQSPTHLIKTRGQQVTLRCSSQSGHNTVSWYQQALGQGPQFIFQYYREEENGRGNFPPRFSGLQFPNYSSELNVNALELDDSALYLCASSLFGASGRYEQYFGPGTRLTVT.

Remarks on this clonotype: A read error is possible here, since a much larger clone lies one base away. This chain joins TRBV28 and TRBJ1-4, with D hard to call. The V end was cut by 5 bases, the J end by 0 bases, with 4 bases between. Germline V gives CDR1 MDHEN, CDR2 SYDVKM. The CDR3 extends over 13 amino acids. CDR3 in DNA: TGTGCCAGCAGTGTATCAACTAATGAAAAACTGTTTTTT. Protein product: CASSVSTNEKLFF.

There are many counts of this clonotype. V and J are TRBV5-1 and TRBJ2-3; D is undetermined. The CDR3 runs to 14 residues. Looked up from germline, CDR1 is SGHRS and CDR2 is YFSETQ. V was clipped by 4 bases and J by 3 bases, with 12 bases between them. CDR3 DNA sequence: TGCGCCAGCAGCCAGAATAGCCTAACAGATACGCAGTATTTT. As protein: CASSQNSLTDTQYF.

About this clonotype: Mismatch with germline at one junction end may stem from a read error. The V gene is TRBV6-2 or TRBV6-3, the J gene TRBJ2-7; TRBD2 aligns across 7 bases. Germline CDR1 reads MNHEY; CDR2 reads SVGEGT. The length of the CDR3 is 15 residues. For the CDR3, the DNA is TGTGCCAGCAGACTGGGACTACCGGGACCCTACGGGCAGTACTTC. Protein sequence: CASRLGLPGPYGQYF.

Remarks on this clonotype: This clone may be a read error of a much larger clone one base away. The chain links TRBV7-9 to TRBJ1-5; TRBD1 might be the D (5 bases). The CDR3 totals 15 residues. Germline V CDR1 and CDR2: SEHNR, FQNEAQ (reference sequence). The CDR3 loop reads CASGLGRQEGQPQHF. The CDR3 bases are TGTGCCAGCGGCTTAGGTCGGCAGGAGGGGCAGCCCCAGCATTTT.

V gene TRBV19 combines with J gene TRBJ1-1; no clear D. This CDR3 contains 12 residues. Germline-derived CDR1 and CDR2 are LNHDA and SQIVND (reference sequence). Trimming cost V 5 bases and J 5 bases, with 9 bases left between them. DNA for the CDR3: TGTGCCAGTAGTGGGGTAGGGACTGAAGCTTTCTTT. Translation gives CASSGVGTEAFF.

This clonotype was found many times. This chain's CDR3 is CAWSVGGLDSNYEQYF. In nucleotides, the CDR3 is TGTGCCTGGAGTGTTGGGGGTCTCGACAGCAACTACGAGCAGTACTTC. This chain links TRBV30 with TRBJ2-7; the D call may be TRBD1 or TRBD2 (5 bases each). Germline V lookup: CDR1 GTSNPN, CDR2 SVGIG (reference sequence). CDR3 size: 16 residues. V lost 0 bases and J lost 3, with 18 bases in between.

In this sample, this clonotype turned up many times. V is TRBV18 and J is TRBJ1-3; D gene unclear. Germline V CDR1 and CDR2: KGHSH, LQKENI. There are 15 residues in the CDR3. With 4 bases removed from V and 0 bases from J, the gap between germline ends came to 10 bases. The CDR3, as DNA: TGTGCCAGCTCACTTCGGACGAACTCTGGAAACACCATATATTTT. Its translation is CASSLRTNSGNTIYF.

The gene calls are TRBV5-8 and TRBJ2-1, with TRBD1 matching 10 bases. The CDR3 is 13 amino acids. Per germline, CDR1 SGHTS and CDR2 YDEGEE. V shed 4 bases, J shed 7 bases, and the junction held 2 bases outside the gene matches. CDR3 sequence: CASSRDRGNEQFF. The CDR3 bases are TGTGCCAGCAGCCGGGACAGGGGAAATGAGCAGTTCTTC.

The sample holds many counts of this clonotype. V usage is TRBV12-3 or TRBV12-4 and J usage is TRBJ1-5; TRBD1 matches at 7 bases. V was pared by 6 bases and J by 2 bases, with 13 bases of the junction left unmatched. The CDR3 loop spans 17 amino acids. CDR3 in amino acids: CASSLTLGGEGNQPQHF. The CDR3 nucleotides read TGTGCCAGCAGCCTTACTTTAGGGGGCGAAGGCAATCAGCCCCAGCATTTT.

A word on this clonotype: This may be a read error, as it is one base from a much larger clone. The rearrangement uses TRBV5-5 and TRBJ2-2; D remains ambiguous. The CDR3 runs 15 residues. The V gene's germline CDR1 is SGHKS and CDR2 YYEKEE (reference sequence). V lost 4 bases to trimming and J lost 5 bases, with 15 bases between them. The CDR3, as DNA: TGTGCCAGCAGCAACATGGCGAGGTATACCGGGGAGCTGTTTTTT. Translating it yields CASSNMARYTGELFF.

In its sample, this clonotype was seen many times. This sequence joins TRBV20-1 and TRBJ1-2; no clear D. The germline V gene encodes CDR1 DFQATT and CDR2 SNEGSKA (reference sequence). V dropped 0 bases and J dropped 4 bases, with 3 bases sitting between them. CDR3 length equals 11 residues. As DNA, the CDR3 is TGCAGTGCTAGAGAGGGCTATGGCTACACCTTC. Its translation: CSAREGYGYTF.

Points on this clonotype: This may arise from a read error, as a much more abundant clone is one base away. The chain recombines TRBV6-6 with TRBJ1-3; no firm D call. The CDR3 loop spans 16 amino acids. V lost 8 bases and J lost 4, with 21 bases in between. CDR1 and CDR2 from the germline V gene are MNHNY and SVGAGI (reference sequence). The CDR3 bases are TGTGCCAGCGGGTCCACCTTCGACTCATGGGGAAACACCATATATTTT. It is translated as CASGSTFDSWGNTIYF.